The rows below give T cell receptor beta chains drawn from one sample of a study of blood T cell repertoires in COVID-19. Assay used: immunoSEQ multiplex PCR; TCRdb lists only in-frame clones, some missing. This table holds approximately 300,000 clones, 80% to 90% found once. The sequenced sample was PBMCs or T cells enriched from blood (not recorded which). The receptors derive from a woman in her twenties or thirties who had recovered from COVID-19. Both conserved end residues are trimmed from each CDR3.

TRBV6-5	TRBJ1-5	ASSSTGYNQPQH
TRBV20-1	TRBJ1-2	SAKTPGGYT
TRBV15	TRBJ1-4	ATSRDAGTGEKLF
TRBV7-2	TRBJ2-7	ASSREDRVNEQY
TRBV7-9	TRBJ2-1	ASSPRSTESSYNEQF
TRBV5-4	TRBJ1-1	ASSFRTTGNTEAF
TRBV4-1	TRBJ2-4	ASSTVAGELLAKNIQY
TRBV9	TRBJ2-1	ASSVPTTGGNDNEQF
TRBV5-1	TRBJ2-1	ASSLRTSGNYNKQF
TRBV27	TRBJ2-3	ASSLKRPQVTDTQY
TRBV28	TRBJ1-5	ASSFSLGTGNQPQH
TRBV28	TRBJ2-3	ASSSPRSAADTQY
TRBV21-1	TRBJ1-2	ASSVQGGNYGYT
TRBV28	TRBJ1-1	ATPEDTEAF
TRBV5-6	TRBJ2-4	ASSPAESKNIQY
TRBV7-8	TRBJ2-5	ASSNQQGWRETQY
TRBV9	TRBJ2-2	ASSLRTSANTGELF
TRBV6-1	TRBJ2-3	ASSEFRLAADTQY
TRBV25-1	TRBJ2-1	ASSEPRSTGGDEQF
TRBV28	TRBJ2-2	ATAGGYTGELF
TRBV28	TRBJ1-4	ASSSTQTGGKLF
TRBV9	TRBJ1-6	ASSVGLDRANNSPLH
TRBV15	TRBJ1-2	ATSRVPGVGANYGYT
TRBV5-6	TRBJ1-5	ASSLLENQPQH
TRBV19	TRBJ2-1	ASSLTSGSMNEQF